The T cell receptor (beta chain) under discussion was sequenced for a study of T cells in Graves' hyperthyroidism and ophthalmopathy. The germline CDR1 and CDR2 sequences are PRHDT and FYEKMQ (reference sequence). V lost 5 bases and J 6 bases, leaving 11 bases between the germline ends. CDR3 size: 12 residues. It was RNA transcripts that yielded the amplified TCR beta CDR3 regions. Initially, a first-round RT-PCR of the TCR CDR3 employed the HTBI primer set. TCRdb reprocessed the multiplex PCR reads via MiXCR and lists one record per CDR3 protein. The sample has 650,000 to 700,000 distinct CDR3 sequences, approximately 15% seen once. This clonotype has at least ten counts. Diagnoses rested on clinical symptoms, serum thyroxine and TRAb, thyroid ultrasound and orbital computed tomography.

What was sequenced was blood. The gene calls are TRBV13 and TRBJ2-7, with a possible D match to TRBD1 (5 bases). The clonotype comes from a man aged 50 to 59 with Graves' hyperthyroidism. The CDR3 is CASSPPRGEQYF. CDR3 DNA: TGTGCCAGCAGCCCCCCTAGGGGCGAGCAGTACTTC.